This TCR beta chain was found in a study of T cell responses to AZD1222 COVID-19 vaccine. Broader study findings: Within unmutated variant regions lay the reported targets of nearly half of spike-specific TCRs.

TCRdb keeps only in-frame clones here, not all; method: immunoSEQ multiplex PCR. Of more than 150,000 clones in the sample, around nine tenths are singletons; the top ten hold roughly 7%. Regarding this clone: The antigen is undetermined.

The CDR3 has 13 residues. Trimming stripped 0 bases from V and 3 bases from J, with 6 bases between. Germline V gene data show CDR1 as SGDLS and CDR2 as YYNGEE. V is TRBV9 and J is TRBJ1-2, with D hard to call. The source was peripheral blood, collected after recovery from COVID-19. The origin of this receptor is an adult who had recovered from COVID-19. The DNA of the CDR3 is TGTGCCAGCAGCGTAGCTACGGACTATGGCTACACCTTC. Translating gives CASSVATDYGYTF.